This T cell receptor (beta chain) was captured by sequencing in a study of cytomegalovirus exposure and HLA in healthy donors. The overall study: Across 350 to 500 genotyped donors, more than 75% landed in the Caucasian-associated ancestry cluster. Study findings and constraints: Only CMV serostatus was available as immune exposure information. Accurate HLA-A and HLA-B prediction from TCR beta sequences was reported for most subjects.

A word on this clone: The antigen is unknown.

The germline CDR1 and CDR2 sequences are LNHDA and SQIVND (reference sequence). The CDR3 consists of 14 residues. Trimming stripped 3 bases from V and 7 bases from J, with 13 bases between. The PCR used 60 Vbeta and 13 Jbeta primers. Measured with immunoSEQ multiplex PCR; TCRdb has only the in-frame clones, and not every one. The sample lists around 150,000 clones, 68% occurring once. The sample was PBMCs. The TCR originated in a man in his sixties in good health and CMV-seronegative. V gene TRBV19 combines with J gene TRBJ1-5, with a tentative D call TRBD1 (5 bases). The CDR3 nucleotides read TGTGCCAGTAGTATTTTCAGGGTTTGGCAGCCCCAGCATTTT. This gives the protein CASSIFRVWQPQHF. Together with reference TRBV19 and TRBJ1-5, the CDR3 gives the full variable domain: DGGITQSPKYLFRKEGQNVTLSCEQNLNHDAMYWYRQDPGQGLRLIYYSQIVNDFQKGDIAEGYSVSREKKESFPLTVTSAQKNPTAFYLCASSIFRVWQPQHFGDGTRLSIL.